The clone carrying this T cell receptor beta chain was seen repeatedly, ten times or more. Its specificity is not known. The data originate from a study of CD8 T cells in ankylosing spondylitis. Study-wide results and caveats: The authors reported significant enrichment of disease-linked clones in matched ankylosing spondylitis synovial fluid.

With molecular barcodes, quantitative 5'-RACE was used to make the TCR beta libraries. TCRdb called the 5' RACE reads again in MiXCR, with one record for every CDR3 protein. The sample has about 42,000 distinct CDR3 sequences, 2.7% seen once. The CDR3 runs 15 residues. With V trimmed by 4 bases and J by 3 bases, 9 bases remained unmatched. Germline CDR1 is SGDLS and CDR2 is YYNGEE. J is TRBJ2-7 and V is TRBV9; 8 nucleotides agree with TRBD1. The sample comprised blood, either unsorted or a sorted T cell fraction (not recorded which). The sequence was obtained from a male donor with ankylosing spondylitis or in good health (not recorded which). This CDR3 reads CASSSTGQAFYEQYF. The CDR3 DNA reads TGTGCCAGCAGCTCCACGGGACAGGCTTTCTACGAGCAGTACTTC.